One and the same sample provided the 5 T cell receptor beta chains below, sequenced in a study of spatial heterogeneity in lung cancer. Time point denoted: blood at routine non-recurrence follow-up after resection. TCRdb passed the 5' RACE reads through MiXCR, listing each CDR3 protein once. The table records some 30,000 distinct CDR3 sequences, around 9.3% of them present only once. The material sequenced was PBMCs, taken at follow-up. All receptors come from a female donor with early-stage non-small cell lung cancer.

This clonotype has more than one count but fewer than ten. This sequence joins TRBV28 and TRBJ2-3; D gene ambiguous. CDR1 and CDR2 from the germline V gene are MDHEN and SYDVKM. Trimming took 3 bases from V and 0 from J, leaving 10 bases between them. The CDR3 is made up of 15 amino acids. Written as DNA, the CDR3 is TGTGCCAGCAGTTTGGGTACGACTAGCACAGATACGCAGTATTTT. Translated: CASSLGTTSTDTQYF.

V gene TRBV5-6 combines with J gene TRBJ2-3; D may be TRBD1 or TRBD2 (5 bases each). Looked up from germline, CDR1 is SGHDT and CDR2 is YYEEEE. V was shortened by 4 bases and J by 1 base, with 16 bases between the two germline ends. The CDR3 is 16 residues long. CDR3 loop: CASSEPRGFGTDTQYF. The CDR3 nucleotides are TGTGCCAGCAGCGAACCGAGGGGCTTCGGCACAGATACGCAGTATTTT.

This chain connects TRBV29-1 to TRBJ1-1; D unclear. The V end was cut by 6 bases, the J end by 2 bases, with 13 bases between. This CDR3 contains 13 residues. CDR1 is SQVTM, CDR2 ANQGSEA, per germline. The CDR3 DNA sequence: TGCAGCGTCTCTGGACGGCCAAACACTGAAGCTTTCTTT. This encodes CSVSGRPNTEAFF.

In this sample, this clonotype turned up many times. This chain connects TRBV5-4 to TRBJ2-5; TRBD2 matches 14 bases. The CDR3 sequence is 17 residues long. V trimming: 4 bases; J trimming: 5 bases; junction bases outside the gene matches: 10. Looked up from germline, CDR1 is SGHNT and CDR2 is YYREEE (reference sequence). The chain's CDR3 is CASSQGLAGVGGETQYF. Here the CDR3 DNA reads TGTGCCAGCAGCCAGGGACTAGCGGGGGTTGGCGGCGAGACCCAGTACTTC.

This sequence joins TRBV12-3 or TRBV12-4 and TRBJ1-1; 7 bases map to TRBD1. V shed 5 bases, J shed 6 bases, and the junction held 0 bases outside the gene matches. CDR3 length: 11 residues. The CDR3 nucleotides are TGTGCCAGCAGTCAGGGGGCTGAAGCTTTCTTT. Encoded protein: CASSQGAEAFF.